What follows is one TCR beta chain and its context. No antigen is known for it. This entry is derived from a study of T cells expressing NK-cell markers. Whole-study context: Each TCR beta repertoire originated in sorted T cells that were CD3+CD56+NKG2C+, CD3+CD56+NKG2C- or CD3+CD56-NKG2C+. Study-level points and caveats: Whether expanded NKG2C+ T cell clones recognized HCMV stayed uncertain.

Researchers built TCR beta cDNA using 5'RACE template switching with UMIs. Reprocessing the 5' RACE reads, TCRdb reports a single entry for every CDR3 protein and omits DNA. The specimen's table records 150,000 to 180,000 distinct CDR3 sequences. This CDR3 spans 11 amino acids. Germline CDR1 is MGHRA and CDR2 is YSYEKL. V gene TRBV4-1 combines with J gene TRBJ2-5. The TCR originated in a woman aged 45 to 65 in good health. The sequenced sample was blood T cells: a sorted CD56 or NKG2C T cell subset, CD4+ or CD8+ T cells, or bulk PBMC T cells (not recorded which). Here the CDR3 reads CASTNDGTQYF.